Below, 32 T cell receptor beta chains from the same sample are listed, as sequenced in a study of CD8 T cells in Susac syndrome. RNA in amounts of about 0.5 to 1 ug was reverse transcribed with random hexamers. TCRdb passed the immunoSEQ multiplex PCR reads through MiXCR, listing each CDR3 protein once. Of 200,000 to 300,000 distinct CDR3 sequences listed, approximately 95% are singletons. Sequencing was performed on CD4+ T cells from PBMCs. These TCRs come from a human donor with Susac syndrome.

This clonotype was recorded only once. CDR3 protein: CASSLESSTDTQYF. Here the CDR3 DNA reads TGCGCCAGCAGCTTGGAATCCAGCACAGATACGCAGTATTTT. V is TRBV5-1 and J is TRBJ2-3; D not resolved. CDR1 SGHRS and CDR2 YFSETQ come from the germline V gene. The CDR3 sequence is 14 residues long. V was pared by 0 bases and J by 0 bases, with 5 bases between.

The chain is built from TRBV28 and TRBJ2-7, with D unresolved. CDR1 and CDR2 (germline): MDHEN, SYDVKM. This CDR3 is built from 14 residues. The ends were cut back, 1 base at V and 3 bases at J, with 10 bases in the middle. In nucleotides, the CDR3 is TGTGCCAGCAGTTTATTTAGGCACCGCTACGAGCAGTACTTC. Translating it yields CASSLFRHRYEQYF.

This sequence joins TRBV7-9 and TRBJ1-2; no reliable D call. CDR1 and CDR2 from the germline V gene are SEHNR and FQNEAQ (reference sequence). The germline V and J ends were trimmed by 5 bases and 8 bases, with 15 bases remaining between them. This CDR3 has 13 amino acids. The CDR3 nucleotides are TGTGCCAGCAGCCCCAGCCACTTCAGAGGCTACACCTTC. Its translation: CASSPSHFRGYTF.

The rearrangement links TRBV12-3 or TRBV12-4 to TRBJ1-1; D is ambiguous. Deletions cut 3 bases from V and 6 bases from J, with 8 bases between. This CDR3 is 12 amino acids long. The CDR3 protein is CASSFRASEAFF. CDR3 sequence (DNA): TGTGCCAGCAGTTTTAGGGCTTCTGAAGCTTTCTTT.

The V and J genes are TRBV20-1 and TRBJ2-5; TRBD2 matches at 12 bases. The V gene's germline CDR1 is DFQATT and CDR2 SNEGSKA (reference sequence). The CDR3 consists of 16 residues. V was clipped by 2 bases and J by 7 bases; unmatched bases: 11. The CDR3: CSARTMTSGSSRTQYF. The CDR3 DNA reads as TGCAGTGCTAGAACTATGACTAGCGGGAGCTCGAGGACCCAGTACTTC.

V and J are TRBV29-1 and TRBJ1-1; D is uncertain. CDR1 is SQVTM and CDR2 is ANQGSEA in the germline V gene. The CDR3 loop spans 11 amino acids. V lost 6 bases and J 4 bases, leaving 9 bases between the germline ends. CDR3 sequence (DNA): TGCAGCGTCCGGAGTGGCACTGAAGCTTTCTTT. It is translated as CSVRSGTEAFF.

This chain links TRBV20-1 with TRBJ2-2; weak D call: TRBD2 (5 bases). CDR3 length: 14 amino acids. Germline V gene data show CDR1 as DFQATT and CDR2 as SNEGSKA (reference sequence). Trimming shortened V by 1 base and J by 3 bases, and 9 bases separated the two germline ends. The CDR3 region is CSARAAAHTGELFF. The CDR3, as DNA: TGCAGTGCTAGAGCAGCGGCTCACACCGGGGAGCTGTTTTTT.

The V gene is TRBV11-2, the J gene TRBJ1-3; no clear D. This CDR3 contains 17 residues. Germline CDR1 reads SGHAT; CDR2 reads FQNNGV. The V gene lost 0 bases and the J gene lost 0 bases, with 12 bases spanning the gap. CDR3 sequence (DNA): TGTGCCAGCAGCTTAGACTCTGGATCTTTCTCTGGAAACACCATATATTTT. Its translation: CASSLDSGSFSGNTIYF.

The rearrangement uses TRBV5-6 and TRBJ1-1; a possible D gene is TRBD1 (5 bases). The CDR3 runs 13 residues. V was pared by 1 base and J by 4 bases, with 8 bases between. Per the germline V gene, CDR1 is SGHDT and CDR2 is YYEEEE. As DNA, the CDR3 is TGTGCCAGCAGCTTGACAGGATCCACTGAAGCTTTCTTT. This gives the protein CASSLTGSTEAFF.

This clonotype was seen once. The chain links TRBV15 to TRBJ2-4; 7 bases map to TRBD1. Per germline, CDR1 LNHNV and CDR2 YYDKDF (reference sequence). CDR3 length: 16 amino acids. V lost 6 bases to trimming and J lost 1 base; unmatched junction nucleotides: 9. CDR3 coding DNA: TGTGCCACCAGGTACGACAGGGTGGCTGCCAAAAACATTCAGTACTTC. Translating it yields CATRYDRVAAKNIQYF. Full variable domain (outside the CDR3, taken from reference TRBV15 and TRBJ2-4): DAMVIQNPRYQVTQFGKPVTLSCSQTLNHNVMYWYQQKSSQAPKLLFHYYDKDFNNEADTPDNFQSRRPNTSFCFLDIRSPGLGDTAMYLCATRYDRVAAKNIQYFGAGTRLSVL.

J is TRBJ2-5 and V is TRBV20-1; D is perhaps TRBD1 (5 bases). The germline gives CDR1 DFQATT, CDR2 SNEGSKA (reference sequence). The CDR3 has 13 amino acids. Trimming cost V 1 base and J 1 base, with 7 bases left between them. CDR3 nucleotide sequence: TGCAGTGCTAGAGGACAGATCCAAGAGACCCAGTACTTC. Its translation is CSARGQIQETQYF.

The V gene is TRBV28, the J gene TRBJ1-5; D remains unclear. CDR3 length: 15 residues. CDR1 is MDHEN, CDR2 SYDVKM, per germline. V was pared by 1 base and J by 2 bases, with 9 bases between. The CDR3 DNA reads TGTGCCAGCAGTTTATCAGGTGAAGGCAATCAGCCCCAGCATTTT. Amino acid sequence: CASSLSGEGNQPQHF.

This chain links TRBV29-1 with TRBJ1-1, with TRBD1 matching over 7 bases. Germline values: CDR1 SQVTM, CDR2 ANQGSEA. This CDR3 region has 14 residues. J was trimmed by 1 base and V by 7 bases; bases with no gene match: 9. CDR3 residues: CSAMTGWRNTEAFF. CDR3 nucleotide sequence: TGCAGCGCCATGACAGGGTGGCGGAACACTGAAGCTTTCTTT.

This clonotype appeared a single time. Here the CDR3 DNA reads TGCAGCGTGATCGGGGACAGGGGTATCCTTAGGGAGCAGTTCTTC. It translates to CSVIGDRGILREQFF. This sequence joins TRBV29-1 and TRBJ2-1; the match to TRBD1 covers 10 bases. There are 15 residues in the CDR3. In germline, CDR1 is SQVTM, CDR2 ANQGSEA. Trimming cost V 6 bases and J 10 bases; bases outside gene matches: 15.

J is TRBJ1-2 and V is TRBV30, with D perhaps matching TRBD1 (6 bases). Germline V gene lookup returns CDR1 GTSNPN and CDR2 SVGIG (reference sequence). The CDR3 has 13 residues. Trimming cost V 4 bases and J 6 bases, with 15 bases left between them. CDR3 protein: CAWIKAGVDGYTF. The CDR3 DNA reads as TGTGCCTGGATAAAGGCAGGGGTAGATGGCTACACCTTC.

The chain links TRBV7-6 to TRBJ1-2; 11 bases agree with TRBD1. CDR3 size: 14 residues. Germline lookup yields CDR1 SGHVS and CDR2 FNYEAQ. Trimming took 1 base from V and 6 from J; bases not matched to a gene: 1. The CDR3 reads CASSLEDRGHGYTF. CDR3 sequence (DNA): TGTGCCAGCAGCTTAGAGGACAGGGGGCATGGCTACACCTTC.

This chain joins TRBV20-1 and TRBJ2-1; the match to TRBD2 covers 10 bases. Losses at the gene ends were 6 bases for V and 5 bases for J; bases not matched to a gene: 7. This CDR3 comprises 14 residues. Per the germline V gene, CDR1 is DFQATT and CDR2 is SNEGSKA (reference sequence). The CDR3 is CSAKSTSGDNEQFF. The CDR3, as DNA: TGCAGTGCGAAGTCAACTAGCGGGGACAATGAGCAGTTCTTC.

This clonotype was seen a single time. The chain employs TRBV12-3 or TRBV12-4 and TRBJ2-1; 11 bases are a match to TRBD2. The length of the CDR3 is 15 residues. V lost 5 bases and J lost 16; bases outside the gene matches: 16. The CDR3 DNA reads TGTGCCAGCAGTCAACGGACTAGCGGGTCCATGCGGATATTCTTC. Translated, it gives CASSQRTSGSMRIFF.

The chain links TRBV10-3 to TRBJ2-7; no reliable D call. CDR1 ENHRY and CDR2 SYGVKD come from the germline V gene. V lost 11 bases to trimming and J lost 3 bases, with 11 bases between them. CDR3 length: 11 residues. CDR3 in DNA: TGTGCCTCCCCGGCCCTCTACGAGCAGTACTTC. Its protein product is CASPALYEQYF.

V usage is TRBV9 and J usage is TRBJ2-7, with D tentatively TRBD1 (7 bases). This CDR3 is 15 amino acids long. CDR1 SGDLS and CDR2 YYNGEE come from the germline V gene. V was shortened by 1 base and J by 4 bases, with 15 bases between the two germline ends. In DNA form, the CDR3 reads TGTGCCAGCAGCGTATCCCCCAGGGGGGCGTACGAGCAGTACTTC. This gives the protein CASSVSPRGAYEQYF.

V usage is TRBV30 and J usage is TRBJ1-1; D not resolved. The V gene lost 2 bases and the J gene lost 0 bases, with 10 bases spanning the gap. The CDR3 runs to 14 residues. CDR1 GTSNPN and CDR2 SVGIG come from the germline V gene (reference sequence). The CDR3 sequence: CAWSLRSVNTEAFF. For the CDR3, the DNA is TGTGCCTGGAGTTTGAGGTCTGTGAACACTGAAGCTTTCTTT.

The chain combines TRBV29-1 with TRBJ1-1; D possibly corresponds to TRBD1 (5 bases). Germline CDR1 and CDR2: SQVTM and ANQGSEA. This CDR3 is built from 14 residues. Between the trimmed V and J ends, which lost 6 bases and 1 base, there was a span of 15 bases. CDR3 nucleotide sequence: TGCAGCGTACACAACAGGATAGCGAACACTGAAGCTTTCTTT. It encodes CSVHNRIANTEAFF.

By frequency in the sample, this clonotype is medium-sized. The junction departs from germline at one end; a sequencing error may be responsible. This chain joins TRBV5-1 and TRBJ2-5; no definite D call. CDR1 and CDR2 (germline): SGHRS, YFSETQ. The CDR3 consists of 11 residues. Here the CDR3 reads CASSLEETQYF. The CDR3 coding sequence is TGTGCCAGCAGCTTAGAAGAGACCCAGTACTTC.

The chain uses TRBV20-1 and TRBJ2-1, with a possible D match to TRBD2 (7 bases). The CDR3 length is 15 residues. Germline CDR1 and CDR2: DFQATT and SNEGSKA (reference sequence). V lost 1 base to trimming and J lost 9 bases, with 19 bases between them. Here the CDR3 reads CSARGPGGAHGEQFF. In DNA form, the CDR3 reads TGCAGTGCTAGAGGTCCGGGGGGCGCCCATGGTGAGCAGTTCTTC.

The V gene is TRBV30, the J gene TRBJ1-5; the match to TRBD1 covers 9 bases. The CDR3 length is 16 residues. Per germline, CDR1 GTSNPN and CDR2 SVGIG (reference sequence). V shed 2 bases and J 7 bases; nucleotides not matched to a gene: 12. CDR3 bases: TGTGCCTGGAGTAGTAGAACAGGGGGCTTAGAACAGCCCCAGCATTTT. Its translation is CAWSSRTGGLEQPQHF.

The chain uses TRBV2 and TRBJ1-2, with TRBD1 identical over 9 bases. There are 13 residues in the CDR3. The junction had 7 bases not matched to a gene; V was cut back by 5 bases and J by 9 bases. CDR1 and CDR2 (germline): SNHLY, FYNNEI. The CDR3 DNA follows: TGTGCCAGCAGTCCTGACAGGGGGTATCGCTACACCTTC. Its translation: CASSPDRGYRYTF.

The J gene is TRBJ1-5, the V gene TRBV3-1, with D possibly being TRBD1 (6 bases). The CDR3 sequence is 16 residues long. Germline CDR1 is LGHDT and CDR2 is YNNKEL (reference sequence). Trimming pared 8 bases from V and 2 bases from J, leaving 19 bases between. The CDR3 nucleotides read TGTGCCAGCCAGGAGAGGGGGGGAACGGGCAATCAGCCCCAGCATTTT. Residues: CASQERGGTGNQPQHF.

The chain employs TRBV24-1 and TRBJ1-1, with a possible D match to TRBD1 (6 bases). The CDR3 runs to 13 residues. Germline V gives CDR1 KGHDR, CDR2 SFDVKD. Trimming took off 10 bases at V and 1 base at J, with 12 bases between the two ends. Here the CDR3 reads CATRRRGNTEAFF. CDR3 DNA sequence: TGTGCCACTCGCCGCAGGGGGAACACTGAAGCTTTCTTT.

The rearrangement uses TRBV27 and TRBJ2-7; the D gene is possibly TRBD2 (5 bases). Trimming took off 8 bases at V and 1 base at J, with 15 bases between the two ends. Per the germline V gene, CDR1 is MNHEY and CDR2 is SMNVEV (reference sequence). The CDR3 has 14 residues. In nucleotides, the CDR3 is TGTGCCAGCGCCCCGTTTAGGGAGTCCTACGAGCAGTACTTC. Its protein is CASAPFRESYEQYF.

This chain connects TRBV28 to TRBJ2-7; 12 nucleotides align to TRBD2. CDR1 is MDHEN, CDR2 SYDVKM, per germline. The CDR3 is made up of 14 amino acids. After removal of 4 bases from V and 5 bases from J, the junction contained 3 bases not matched to a gene. The CDR3, as DNA: TGTGCCAGCAGTTCAGGACTAGCGGGAAACGAGCAGTACTTC. It translates to CASSSGLAGNEQYF.

J is TRBJ2-7 and V is TRBV25-1; D uncertain. The CDR3 has 13 residues. Germline V lookup: CDR1 MGHDK, CDR2 SYGVNS. Trimming left V 3 bases short and J 2 bases short, with 8 bases between. CDR3 nucleotide sequence: TGTGCCAGCAGTGATCCTCAGGCCTACGAGCAGTACTTC. Its protein product is CASSDPQAYEQYF.

The chain is built from TRBV12-3 or TRBV12-4 and TRBJ2-6; the D is unclear. CDR3 length equals 14 residues. The ends were cut back, 7 bases at V and 0 bases at J, with 7 bases in the middle. The CDR3 coding sequence is TGTGCCAGCAACGTAGACTCTGGGGCCAACGTCCTGACTTTC. Its translation is CASNVDSGANVLTF.